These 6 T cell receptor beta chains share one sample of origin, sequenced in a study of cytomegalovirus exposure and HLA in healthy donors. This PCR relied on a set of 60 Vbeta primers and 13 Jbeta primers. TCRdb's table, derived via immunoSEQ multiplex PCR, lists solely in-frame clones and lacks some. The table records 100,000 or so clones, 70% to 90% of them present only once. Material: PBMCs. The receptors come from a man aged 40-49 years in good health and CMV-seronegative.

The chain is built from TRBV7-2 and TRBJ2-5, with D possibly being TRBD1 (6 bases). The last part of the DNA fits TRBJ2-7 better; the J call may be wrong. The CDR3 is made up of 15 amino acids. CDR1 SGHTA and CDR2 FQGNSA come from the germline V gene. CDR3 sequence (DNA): TGTGCCAGCAGCCCCAGCAGGGGCAGGGCCCACGAGCAGTACTTC. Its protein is CASSPSRGRAHEQYF.

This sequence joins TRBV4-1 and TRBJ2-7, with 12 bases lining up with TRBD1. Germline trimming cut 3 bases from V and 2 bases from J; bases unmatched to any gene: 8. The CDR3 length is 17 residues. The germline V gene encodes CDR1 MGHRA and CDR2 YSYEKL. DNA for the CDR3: TGCGCCAGCAGCCACACAACCGGGACAGGGGGCACCTACGAGCAGTACTTC. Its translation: CASSHTTGTGGTYEQYF.

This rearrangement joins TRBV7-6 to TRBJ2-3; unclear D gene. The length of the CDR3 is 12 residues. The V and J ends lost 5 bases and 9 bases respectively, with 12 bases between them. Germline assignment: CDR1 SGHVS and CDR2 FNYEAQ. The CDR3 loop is CASSTHLGTQYF. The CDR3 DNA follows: TGTGCCAGCAGCACGCACCTCGGGACGCAGTATTTT.

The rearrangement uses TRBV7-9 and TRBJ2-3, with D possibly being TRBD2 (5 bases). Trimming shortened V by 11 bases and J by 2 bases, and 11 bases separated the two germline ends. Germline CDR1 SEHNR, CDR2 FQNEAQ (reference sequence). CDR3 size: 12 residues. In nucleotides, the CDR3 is TGTGCCCGGGGTGGGGACACAGATACGCAGTATTTT. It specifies CARGGDTDTQYF.

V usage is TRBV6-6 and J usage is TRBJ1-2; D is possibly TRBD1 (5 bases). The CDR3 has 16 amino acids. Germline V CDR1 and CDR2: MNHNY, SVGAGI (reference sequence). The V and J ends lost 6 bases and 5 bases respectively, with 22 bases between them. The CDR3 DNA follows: TGTGCCAGCAGACTTAATCAGGGATTCGGCTTTTATGGCTACACCTTC. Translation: CASRLNQGFGFYGYTF.

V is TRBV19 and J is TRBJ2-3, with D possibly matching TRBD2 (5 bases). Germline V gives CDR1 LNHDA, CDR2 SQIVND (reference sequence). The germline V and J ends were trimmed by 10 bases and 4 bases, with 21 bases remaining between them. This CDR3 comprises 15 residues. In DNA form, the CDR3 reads TGTGCCACCACAAAGAGGGCTTCTCTGTCAGATACGCAGTATTTT. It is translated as CATTKRASLSDTQYF.